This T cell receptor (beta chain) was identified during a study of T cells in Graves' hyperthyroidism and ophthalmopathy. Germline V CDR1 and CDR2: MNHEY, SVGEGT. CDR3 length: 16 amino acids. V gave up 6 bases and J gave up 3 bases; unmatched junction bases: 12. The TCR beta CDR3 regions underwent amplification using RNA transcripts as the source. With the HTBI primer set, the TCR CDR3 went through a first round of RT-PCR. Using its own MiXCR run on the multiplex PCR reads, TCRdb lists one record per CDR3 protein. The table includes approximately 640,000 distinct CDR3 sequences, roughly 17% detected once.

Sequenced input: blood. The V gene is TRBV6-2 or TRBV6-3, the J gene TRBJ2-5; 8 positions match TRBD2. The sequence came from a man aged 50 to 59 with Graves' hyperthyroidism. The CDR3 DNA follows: TGTGCCAGCAGCGTTACTATTAGCGGGGAAAAAGAGACCCAGTACTTC. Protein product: CASSVTISGEKETQYF.